This T cell receptor (beta chain) derives from a study of T cells after yellow fever vaccination. Study overall: SMART-Seq v4 Ultra Low Input served to prepare low-cell-number fractions.

Concerning this clonotype: Its matching antigen is unknown.

The length of the CDR3 is 16 residues. Germline CDR1 is WSHSY and CDR2 is SAAADI. V trimming: 2 bases; J trimming: 10 bases; junction bases outside the gene matches: 12. TCRdb independently ran MiXCR on the 5' RACE reads; one entry per CDR3 protein. The sample has 620,000 or so distinct CDR3 sequences; 17% are singletons. Study-level points and caveats: Clonotypes shared by both compartments, CD4 and CD8, made up a small share. Clones that expanded after primary vaccination mostly reappeared after the booster (roughly 96% CD4, about 91% CD8).

Sequenced material: PBMCs, taken 5 days after the first yellow fever vaccination. The chain recombines TRBV10-2 with TRBJ2-1; 9 nucleotides agree with TRBD1. This sequence was found in a man aged 18-30 years who received the YFV17D yellow fever vaccine. The DNA of the CDR3 is TGCGCCAGCAGTGAGGGTAGGACAGGGGATACGCTGGAGCAGTTCTTC. The encoded protein is CASSEGRTGDTLEQFF.